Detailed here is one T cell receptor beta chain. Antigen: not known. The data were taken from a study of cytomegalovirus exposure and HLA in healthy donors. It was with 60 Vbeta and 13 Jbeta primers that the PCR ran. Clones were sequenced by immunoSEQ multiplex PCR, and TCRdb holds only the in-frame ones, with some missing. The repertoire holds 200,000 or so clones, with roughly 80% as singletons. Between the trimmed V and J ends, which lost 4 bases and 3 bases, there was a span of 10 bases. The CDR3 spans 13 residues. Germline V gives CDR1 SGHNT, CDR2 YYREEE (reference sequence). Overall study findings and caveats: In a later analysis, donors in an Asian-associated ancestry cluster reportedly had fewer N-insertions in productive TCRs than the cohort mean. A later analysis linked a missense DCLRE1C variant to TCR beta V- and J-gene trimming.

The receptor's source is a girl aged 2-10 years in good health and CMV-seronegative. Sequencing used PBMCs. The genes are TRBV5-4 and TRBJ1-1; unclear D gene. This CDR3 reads CASSPRLDTEAFF. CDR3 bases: TGTGCCAGCAGCCCGAGGTTGGACACTGAAGCTTTCTTT.